What follows are 27 T cell receptor beta chains derived from one specimen sequenced in a study of cytomegalovirus exposure and HLA in healthy donors. In the PCR, 60 Vbeta and 13 Jbeta primers were used. The protocol was immunoSEQ multiplex PCR, while the TCRdb copy is restricted to in-frame clones and leaves out a portion. Of about 140,000 clones detected, roughly two thirds appear once; the ten largest clones hold around 1.9%. Sequences were obtained from PBMCs. These receptor sequences come from a male donor in good health and CMV-seronegative.

In nucleotides, the CDR3 is TGTGCCAGCAGAGGTACTACTAGCGAGGGAGTGGAGCAGTACTTC. Translated: CASRGTTSEGVEQYF. The chain links TRBV6-6 to TRBJ2-7; TRBD2 aligns across 7 bases. The CDR3 runs 15 residues. Germline values: CDR1 MNHNY, CDR2 SVGAGI (reference sequence). With V trimmed by 6 bases and J by 7 bases, 15 bases remained unmatched.

The genes are TRBV6-5 and TRBJ1-1; D unresolved. The CDR3 has 14 amino acids. V lost 2 bases, J lost 1 base, and 8 bases lay in between. Germline values: CDR1 MNHEY, CDR2 SVGAGI. The CDR3 bases are TGTGCCAGCAGTTACGGCATGCAGAACACTGAAGCTTTCTTT. As protein: CASSYGMQNTEAFF.

This clone was detected only once. The V gene is TRBV2, the J gene TRBJ1-1; perhaps TRBD1 as D (5 bases). The CDR3 has 12 amino acids. Trimming shortened V by 7 bases and J by 2 bases, and 8 bases separated the two germline ends. Germline CDR1 and CDR2: SNHLY and FYNNEI. CDR3 residues: CASTGENTEAFF. CDR3 nucleotide sequence: TGTGCCAGCACGGGGGAAAACACTGAAGCTTTCTTT.

CDR3 residues: CASRTPDSDTSNQPQHF. The DNA for the CDR3 is TGTGCCAGCAGGACGCCTGATTCCGACACTAGCAATCAGCCCCAGCATTTT. The chain joins TRBV7-3 to TRBJ1-5, with no clear D. V gave up 6 bases and J gave up 0 bases, with 18 bases separating them. Germline CDR1 is SGHTA and CDR2 is FQGTGA. This CDR3 has 17 residues.

This clone has only a few counts. J is TRBJ2-1 and V is TRBV5-1, with TRBD2 identical over 11 bases. CDR3 size: 19 residues. Germline CDR1 SGHRS, CDR2 YFSETQ. V shed 4 bases, J shed 3 bases, and the junction held 15 bases outside the gene matches. CDR3 loop: CASSATHPTSGGIYNEQFF. The CDR3 DNA follows: TGCGCCAGCAGCGCCACCCATCCCACTAGCGGGGGTATCTACAATGAGCAGTTCTTC.

V gene TRBV6-5 combines with J gene TRBJ2-3, with 8 bases that match TRBD1. This CDR3 region has 15 residues. After removal of 0 bases from V and 3 bases from J, the junction contained 2 bases not matched to a gene. Germline-derived CDR1 and CDR2 are MNHEY and SVGAGI. CDR3 protein: CASSYSGTGTDTQYF. DNA for the CDR3: TGTGCCAGCAGTTACTCCGGGACAGGTACAGATACGCAGTATTTT.

V usage is TRBV29-1 and J usage is TRBJ2-1; tentatively, D is TRBD1 (6 bases). Trimming stripped 6 bases from V and 5 bases from J, with 14 bases between. CDR1 is SQVTM and CDR2 is ANQGSEA in the germline V gene. The CDR3 extends over 13 amino acids. The CDR3 DNA reads as TGCAGCGTCTTCGGCAGGGACAACAATGAGCAGTTCTTC. Protein sequence: CSVFGRDNNEQFF.

The chain links TRBV11-2 to TRBJ2-7; 9 bases are a match to TRBD1. The CDR3 is made up of 10 amino acids. Germline CDR1 is SGHAT and CDR2 is FQNNGV. The CDR3 DNA is TGTGCTACAGGGGGCAGCGAGCAGTACTTC. Translated, it gives CATGGSEQYF.

The sample holds one count of this clone. The V and J genes are TRBV7-2 and TRBJ2-7, with a possible D match to TRBD2 (6 bases). CDR3 size: 13 residues. V lost 4 bases, J lost 5 bases, and 12 bases lay in between. Germline CDR1 reads SGHTA; CDR2 reads FQGNSA. The CDR3 DNA follows: TGTGCCAGCAGCTCCCCGGGACTGAACGAGCAGTACTTC. It translates to CASSSPGLNEQYF.

The chain combines TRBV9 with TRBJ1-2; D unresolved. Germline V CDR1 and CDR2: SGDLS, YYNGEE. CDR3 size: 11 residues. Trimming shortened V by 8 bases and J by 7 bases, and 12 bases separated the two germline ends. CDR3 loop: CASDGMRGYTF. The CDR3 DNA is TGTGCCAGTGACGGGATGCGTGGCTACACCTTC.

This clone appeared a single time. The genes are TRBV5-4 and TRBJ2-5, with D possibly being TRBD1 (6 bases). Germline V gene data show CDR1 as SGHNT and CDR2 as YYREEE (reference sequence). The CDR3 is 14 amino acids. The ends were cut back, 5 bases at V and 0 bases at J, with 11 bases in the middle. CDR3 in DNA: TGTGCCAGCAGTCGGGACACGTACCAAGAGACCCAGTACTTC. Translation: CASSRDTYQETQYF.

V usage is TRBV5-6 and J usage is TRBJ1-2, with 9 bases identical to TRBD1. This CDR3 region has 12 residues. CDR1 and CDR2 (germline): SGHDT, YYEEEE. The V and J ends lost 1 base and 8 bases, in that order; junction bases with no gene match: 0. The CDR3 is CASSLTGGGYTF. The CDR3 region has the DNA TGTGCCAGCAGCTTGACAGGGGGCGGCTACACCTTC. Based on the CDR3 plus reference TRBV5-6 and TRBJ1-2, the full variable domain is DAGVTQSPTHLIKTRGQQVTLRCSPKSGHDTVSWYQQALGQGPQFIFQYYEEEERQRGNFPDRFSGHQFPNYSSELNVNALLLGDSALYLCASSLTGGGYTFGSGTRLTVV.

The chain couples TRBV10-3 to TRBJ2-7; weak D call: TRBD2 (6 bases). Germline V CDR1 and CDR2: ENHRY, SYGVKD. Trimming took 2 bases from V and 0 from J, leaving 11 bases between them. There are 15 residues in the CDR3. CDR3 sequence reads: CAISERGSDSYEQYF. The CDR3 DNA reads as TGTGCCATCAGTGAGCGGGGGTCTGACTCCTACGAGCAGTACTTC.

The rearrangement uses TRBV7-6 and TRBJ1-1, with 8 bases matching TRBD1. The CDR3 spans 15 residues. Looked up from germline, CDR1 is SGHVS and CDR2 is FNYEAQ. The V segment lost 5 bases and the J segment 1 base; nucleotides outside the gene matches: 6. This CDR3 is CASSPGTGRNTEAFF. CDR3 nucleotides: TGTGCCAGCAGCCCAGGGACAGGACGGAACACTGAAGCTTTCTTT.

The rearrangement joins TRBV5-5 to TRBJ1-5; 12 bases map to TRBD1. The CDR3 spans 17 residues. The germline gives CDR1 SGHKS, CDR2 YYEKEE (reference sequence). The trim removed 0 bases at V and 2 bases at J, leaving 3 bases unmatched. CDR3 nucleotide sequence: TGTGCCAGCAGCTTGGGGGGACAGGGGGCTGGCAATCAGCCCCAGCATTTT. This gives the protein CASSLGGQGAGNQPQHF.

CDR3 sequence reads: CASSPQGQGLNQPQHF. For the CDR3, the DNA is TGTGCCAGCTCACCACAGGGGCAGGGCCTAAATCAGCCCCAGCATTTT. This rearrangement joins TRBV18 to TRBJ1-5, with D maybe TRBD1 (5 bases). The CDR3 is 16 amino acids. Trimming left V 1 base short and J 4 bases short, with 14 bases between. Germline assignment: CDR1 KGHSH and CDR2 LQKENI.

This clone was recorded once. The V gene is TRBV5-4, the J gene TRBJ2-2; 8 positions agree with TRBD1. Trimming at V came to 4 bases and at J to 4 bases, leaving 6 bases not matched to a gene. Germline-derived CDR1 and CDR2 are SGHNT and YYREEE (reference sequence). The CDR3 is 15 residues long. The CDR3 DNA is TGTGCCAGCAGCCCGGACAGGGTGGGCACCGGGGAGCTGTTTTTT. Translating gives CASSPDRVGTGELFF.

This clone was counted a few times. V usage is TRBV6-6 and J usage is TRBJ2-7; D gene unclear. Trimming shortened V by 4 bases and J by 0 bases, and 13 bases separated the two germline ends. Germline CDR1 is MNHNY and CDR2 is SVGAGI (reference sequence). The CDR3 covers 15 residues. The CDR3 bases are TGTGCCAGCAGTTTTCTGCCAGGAACCTCCTACGAGCAGTACTTC. As protein: CASSFLPGTSYEQYF.

The rearrangement links TRBV4-1 to TRBJ1-4; weak D call: TRBD1 (5 bases). Germline CDR1 and CDR2: MGHRA and YSYEKL. V lost 0 bases and J lost 0, with 17 bases in between. CDR3 size: 19 residues. The CDR3 coding sequence is TGCGCCAGCAGCCAAGATCCCCTTGTAACAGGAGCAACTAATGAAAAACTGTTTTTT. Its protein is CASSQDPLVTGATNEKLFF.

As regards this clone: This CDR3 is also generated by other DNA sequences in the sample. The chain is built from TRBV25-1 and TRBJ1-3, with 8 bases matching TRBD1. J lost 2 bases, V lost 6 bases, and 3 bases had no gene match. The CDR3 loop spans 14 amino acids. CDR1 MGHDK and CDR2 SYGVNS come from the germline V gene. The CDR3 DNA sequence: TGTGCCAGCAGGGACAGGGTGGCTGGAAACACCATATATTTT. It codes for CASRDRVAGNTIYF. The whole variable domain, remainder taken from reference TRBV25-1 and TRBJ1-3, is EADIYQTPRYLVIGTGKKITLECSQTMGHDKMYWYQQDPGMELHLIHYSYGVNSTEKGDLSSESTVSRIRTEHFPLTLESARPSHTSQYLCASRDRVAGNTIYFGEGSWLTVV.

The genes are TRBV7-9 and TRBJ2-2, with a tentative D call TRBD1 (5 bases). Germline V gene data show CDR1 as SEHNR and CDR2 as FQNEAQ (reference sequence). The ends were cut back, 4 bases at V and 5 bases at J, with 14 bases in the middle. The CDR3 is 15 amino acids. As DNA, the CDR3 is TGTGCCAGCAGCTCAAACCAGGCAGGGACCGGGGAGCTGTTTTTT. Translating gives CASSSNQAGTGELFF.

The sample holds a few counts of this clone. This chain links TRBV7-2 with TRBJ1-6; TRBD1 might be the D (6 bases). CDR1 and CDR2 from the germline V gene are SGHTA and FQGNSA. CDR3 length: 15 amino acids. Trimming took off 3 bases at V and 10 bases at J, with 16 bases between the two ends. The DNA for the CDR3 is TGTGCCAGCAGCTTTTTACAGGGCGGACGCTCACCCCTCCACTTT. Amino acid sequence: CASSFLQGGRSPLHF. Supplemented by reference TRBV7-2 and TRBJ1-6, the full variable domain reads GAGVSQSPSNKVTEKGKDVELRCDPISGHTALYWYRQSLGQGLEFLIYFQGNSAPDKSGLPSDRFSAERTGGSVSTLTIQRTQQEDSAVYLCASSFLQGGRSPLHFGNGTRLTVT.

This clone has more than one count but fewer than ten. This chain connects TRBV7-2 to TRBJ2-6; weak D call: TRBD2 (5 bases). The CDR3 is 13 residues long. The germline V and J ends were trimmed by 5 bases and 4 bases, with 6 bases remaining between them. CDR1 and CDR2 (germline): SGHTA, FQGNSA. The CDR3 DNA follows: TGTGCCAGCAGCGAGGGCGGGGCCAACGTCCTGACTTTC. As protein: CASSEGGANVLTF.

In its sample, this clone was seen a few times. V gene TRBV6-5 combines with J gene TRBJ1-1; no firm D call. CDR1 and CDR2 from the germline V gene are MNHEY and SVGAGI. The CDR3 has 14 amino acids. V shed 0 bases and J shed 4 bases, with 9 bases lying between them. The CDR3 nucleotides read TGTGCCAGCAGTTACTCGATGGGAGGCACTGAAGCTTTCTTT. The encoded protein is CASSYSMGGTEAFF.

The rearrangement links TRBV28 to TRBJ1-2, with a tentative D call TRBD1 (5 bases). The CDR3 is 15 amino acids. Trimming removed 1 base from V and 4 bases from J, with 13 bases in between. CDR1 is MDHEN, CDR2 SYDVKM, per germline. The CDR3 nucleotides read TGTGCCAGCAGTTTATTTGGGGCAGTGACCTATGGCTACACCTTC. Translated, it gives CASSLFGAVTYGYTF.

V is TRBV15 and J is TRBJ1-2; 9 bases map to TRBD1. Looked up from germline, CDR1 is LNHNV and CDR2 is YYDKDF (reference sequence). The CDR3 runs 18 residues. Trimming at V came to 0 bases and at J to 2 bases, leaving 10 bases not matched to a gene. The CDR3, as DNA: TGTGCCACCAGCAGAGATTGGGGACAGGGCGTAAGGAACTATGGCTACACCTTC. It is translated as CATSRDWGQGVRNYGYTF.

The rearrangement uses TRBV6-5 and TRBJ2-2, with D uncertain. Between the trimmed V and J ends, which lost 0 bases and 2 bases, there was a span of 7 bases. CDR1 is MNHEY, CDR2 SVGAGI, per germline. This CDR3 has 15 amino acids. DNA for the CDR3: TGTGCCAGCAGTTACTCGCAGACTAACACCGGGGAGCTGTTTTTT. Translated, it gives CASSYSQTNTGELFF.